This passage covers 18 T cell receptor beta chains from one sample sequenced in a study of T-cell memory formation after mild COVID-19. TCRdb recomputed calls from the 5' RACE reads with MiXCR, one row per CDR3 protein. This table has roughly 50,000 distinct CDR3 sequences, 9.5% appearing once. The sequenced sample consisted of PBMCs or a T cell subset sorted from them (not recorded which). The receptors derive from a man aged 18 to 30 who had mild COVID-19 (a few samples of this study predate the infection). Cell type and time point are not known.

The sample holds many counts of this clonotype. The chain links TRBV12-3 or TRBV12-4 to TRBJ2-3; D call uncertain. V lost 6 bases to trimming and J lost 1 base, with 8 bases between them. The CDR3 is 13 residues long. The DNA for the CDR3 is TGTGCCAGCAGAACCACAGGCACAGATACGCAGTATTTT. Translating gives CASRTTGTDTQYF.

This clonotype was counted between two and nine times. The genes are TRBV20-1 and TRBJ1-4; no reliable D call. V shed 2 bases and J shed 5 bases, with 12 bases lying between them. From germline, CDR1 is DFQATT and CDR2 SNEGSKA (reference sequence). The CDR3 length is 14 residues. Written as DNA, the CDR3 is TGCAGTGCTAGACCAGCCATAGAGAATGAAAAACTGTTTTTT. The encoded protein is CSARPAIENEKLFF.

This clonotype was picked up a small number of times. V and J are TRBV5-5 and TRBJ2-5, with TRBD1 matching 8 bases. The germline V gene has CDR1 SGHKS and CDR2 YYEKEE (reference sequence). After removal of 7 bases from V and 2 bases from J, the junction contained 7 bases not matched to a gene. This CDR3 is 14 amino acids long. In DNA, the CDR3 is TGTGCCAGCCGCCCGGACAGGGATCAAGAGACCCAGTACTTC. Its protein is CASRPDRDQETQYF.

The chain carries TRBV9 and TRBJ2-7, with D perhaps matching TRBD1 or TRBD2 (6 bases each). This CDR3 has 16 amino acids. With 4 bases removed from V and 2 bases from J, the gap between germline ends came to 19 bases. Germline values: CDR1 SGDLS, CDR2 YYNGEE. The CDR3 region has the DNA TGTGCCAGCAGCCCCCTAGGGGGGCGAAAGGCCTACGAGCAGTACTTC. Translated, it gives CASSPLGGRKAYEQYF. The variable domain in full, with the rest retrieved from reference TRBV9 and TRBJ2-7, is DSGVTQTPKHLITATGQRVTLRCSPRSGDLSVYWYQQSLDQGLQFLIQYYNGEERAKGNILERFSAQQFPDLHSELNLSSLELGDSALYFCASSPLGGRKAYEQYFGPGTRLTVT.

The table lists this clonotype with many counts. The chain couples TRBV7-2 to TRBJ2-7, with D uncertain. The germline V gene has CDR1 SGHTA and CDR2 FQGNSA. The CDR3 sequence is 15 residues long. V was trimmed by 7 bases and J by 3 bases, leaving 19 bases between them. This chain's CDR3 is CASTVREGAFYEQYF. CDR3 bases: TGTGCCAGCACCGTCCGAGAAGGCGCGTTCTACGAGCAGTACTTC.

There are a few counts of this clonotype. The V and J genes are TRBV7-9 and TRBJ2-5; D is unclear. This CDR3 spans 12 amino acids. Germline assignment: CDR1 SEHNR and CDR2 FQNEAQ (reference sequence). V lost 6 bases and J 10 bases, leaving 15 bases between the germline ends. The CDR3 DNA is TGTGCCAGCAGTTCGGATGCAAGGGACCAGTACTTC. This sequence encodes CASSSDARDQYF.

This clonotype was seen only a few times. The chain carries TRBV24-1 and TRBJ2-2; a weak D match, TRBD1 (6 bases). The CDR3 totals 16 residues. Germline loops: CDR1 KGHDR, CDR2 SFDVKD. Trimming left V 7 bases short and J 2 bases short, with 16 bases between. CDR3 protein: CATSRDIPINTGELFF. The CDR3 nucleotides read TGTGCCACCAGCCGGGACATACCAATCAACACCGGGGAGCTGTTTTTT.

The sample holds a few counts of this clonotype. The genes are TRBV4-2 and TRBJ2-3; D ambiguous. Trimming shortened V by 0 bases and J by 2 bases, and 6 bases separated the two germline ends. CDR1 is LGHNA, CDR2 YNFKEQ, per germline. The length of the CDR3 is 14 residues. The CDR3 loop reads CASSQEQSTDTQYF. The DNA for the CDR3 is TGTGCCAGCAGCCAAGAACAGTCCACAGATACGCAGTATTTT.

The V call is TRBV9, the J call TRBJ2-1; TRBD1 might be the D (6 bases). This CDR3 spans 15 amino acids. CDR1 and CDR2 (germline): SGDLS, YYNGEE. Trimming removed 0 bases at V and 3 bases at J, with 10 bases between. CDR3 sequence (DNA): TGTGCCAGCAGCGTAGGTGGGGGCCACTACAATGAGCAGTTCTTC. Its translation: CASSVGGGHYNEQFF.

The gene calls are TRBV27 and TRBJ1-2; D unclear. The V gene lost 10 bases and the J gene lost 6 bases, with 21 bases spanning the gap. CDR1 and CDR2 (germline): MNHEY, SMNVEV (reference sequence). The CDR3 covers 14 residues. This CDR3 is CATYGWGTGNGYTF. DNA of the CDR3: TGTGCCACCTATGGTTGGGGAACGGGCAATGGCTACACCTTC.

This clonotype came up many times. The chain carries TRBV15 and TRBJ2-4; TRBD2 aligns across 9 bases. V lost 0 bases, J lost 7 bases, and 10 bases stayed unmatched. This CDR3 is 17 amino acids long. Germline lookup yields CDR1 LNHNV and CDR2 YYDKDF (reference sequence). The CDR3 DNA reads as TGTGCCACCAGCAGAGATCGTTCGCGGGGGGGTCGGAACATTCAGTACTTC. Translated, it gives CATSRDRSRGGRNIQYF. The variable domain in full, with the rest retrieved from reference TRBV15 and TRBJ2-4, is DAMVIQNPRYQVTQFGKPVTLSCSQTLNHNVMYWYQQKSSQAPKLLFHYYDKDFNNEADTPDNFQSRRPNTSFCFLDIRSPGLGDTAMYLCATSRDRSRGGRNIQYFGAGTRLSVL.

This clonotype came up a few times. The gene calls are TRBV7-9 and TRBJ1-6; D gene unclear. V dropped 4 bases and J dropped 10 bases, with 26 bases sitting between them. Germline lookup yields CDR1 SEHNR and CDR2 FQNEAQ (reference sequence). The CDR3 extends over 18 amino acids. The CDR3 sequence: CASSSPSGQDPLQSPLHF. The CDR3 DNA follows: TGTGCCAGCAGCTCTCCCTCCGGCCAGGATCCGTTACAGTCACCCCTCCACTTT.

This clonotype was seen a few times. The V call is TRBV5-1, the J call TRBJ2-5; the match to TRBD1 covers 10 bases. Germline CDR1 SGHRS, CDR2 YFSETQ. This CDR3 spans 14 amino acids. The J segment lost 3 bases and the V segment lost 4 bases, leaving 3 bases of the junction unmatched. In DNA, the CDR3 is TGCGCCAGCAGCCGGGACAGGGGTGAAGAGACCCAGTACTTC. It specifies CASSRDRGEETQYF.

The CDR3 DNA reads TGTGCCAGCGTGACCGGGACCTCCAATGAGCAGTTCTTC. Its protein product is CASVTGTSNEQFF. The rearrangement links TRBV2 to TRBJ2-1; TRBD1 or TRBD2 may be the D gene (5 bases each). The CDR3 sequence is 13 residues long. The V end lost 8 bases, the J end lost 6 bases, and 14 bases lay between the germline ends. The germline CDR1 and CDR2 sequences are SNHLY and FYNNEI.

This clonotype occurred many times. This chain uses TRBV15 with TRBJ1-1; D gene uncertain. Per germline, CDR1 LNHNV and CDR2 YYDKDF (reference sequence). Trimming took 7 bases from V and 0 from J, leaving 9 bases between them. The CDR3 runs to 13 residues. The CDR3 is CATTRDLNTEAFF. As DNA, the CDR3 is TGTGCCACCACGCGTGACTTGAACACTGAAGCTTTCTTT.

This clonotype occurred a few times. J is TRBJ2-3 and V is TRBV12-3 or TRBV12-4; D may be TRBD2 (5 bases). V was shortened by 2 bases and J by 5 bases, with 11 bases between the two germline ends. The CDR3 is 14 residues long. The CDR3 DNA reads as TGTGCCAGCAGTTTAATGCTAGCTGGAGATACGCAGTATTTT. It is translated as CASSLMLAGDTQYF.

This clonotype has a handful of counts. The genes are TRBV7-2 and TRBJ1-6; D is perhaps TRBD1 (6 bases). CDR3 length: 13 amino acids. Per the germline V gene, CDR1 is SGHTA and CDR2 is FQGNSA. Trimming shortened V by 3 bases and J by 7 bases, and 7 bases separated the two germline ends. The CDR3 loop is CASSFTGNSPLHF. CDR3 DNA: TGTGCCAGCAGCTTTACAGGGAATTCACCCCTCCACTTT. Full variable domain (missing parts from reference TRBV7-2 and TRBJ1-6): GAGVSQSPSNKVTEKGKDVELRCDPISGHTALYWYRQSLGQGLEFLIYFQGNSAPDKSGLPSDRFSAERTGGSVSTLTIQRTQQEDSAVYLCASSFTGNSPLHFGNGTRLTVT.

The chain combines TRBV6-6 with TRBJ1-2; possible D gene TRBD1, 6 bases. Trimming took 6 bases from V and 8 from J, leaving 19 bases between them. This CDR3 has 14 amino acids. Germline loops: CDR1 MNHNY, CDR2 SVGAGI (reference sequence). For the CDR3, the DNA is TGTGCCAGCAGCTCCGACAGGTTCGGGCTAGGCTACACCTTC. Translation: CASSSDRFGLGYTF.